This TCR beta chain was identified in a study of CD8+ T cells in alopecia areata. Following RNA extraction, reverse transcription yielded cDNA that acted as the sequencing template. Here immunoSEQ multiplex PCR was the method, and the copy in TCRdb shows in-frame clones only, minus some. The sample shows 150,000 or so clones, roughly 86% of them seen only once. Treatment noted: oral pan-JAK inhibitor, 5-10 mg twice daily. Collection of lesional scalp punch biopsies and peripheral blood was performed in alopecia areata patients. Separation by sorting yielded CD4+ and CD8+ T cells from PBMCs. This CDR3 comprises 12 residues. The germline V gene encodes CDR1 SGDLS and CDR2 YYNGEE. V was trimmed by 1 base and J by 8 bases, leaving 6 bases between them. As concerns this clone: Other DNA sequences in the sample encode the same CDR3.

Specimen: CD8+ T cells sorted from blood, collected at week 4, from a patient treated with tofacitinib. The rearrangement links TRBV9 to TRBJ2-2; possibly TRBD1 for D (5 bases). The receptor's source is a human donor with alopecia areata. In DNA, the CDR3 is TGTGCCAGCAGCGTATCAGGGGGGGAGCTGTTTTTT. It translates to CASSVSGGELFF.